This TCR beta chain was captured by sequencing in a study of regulatory T cells (dated by TCRdb to the late 2010s). For the wider study: Between CD3G-deficient patients and healthy controls, the study compared T-cell receptor beta repertoires in sorted regulatory T cells, conventional CD4+ T cells and CD8+ T cells.

Every CD3G-deficient patient showed evidence of autoimmunity, and the autoimmunity was more severe in two of the patients. At testing, patients were between 2 and 39 years old and showed lower naive and higher memory CD4+ and CD8+ T-cell proportions. CD4+ cells were FACS-sorted into CD25-high CD127-low regulatory T cells and CD25-low CD127-high conventional CD4+ T cells. The patient group comprised more than 5 individuals with CD3G deficiency. An international network of physicians across the United States, Europe and Asia provided the patient samples and clinical data. Ficoll density separation was used to isolate peripheral blood mononuclear cells. Overall results and qualifications from the work: Enrichment for hydrophobic residues at CDR3 positions 6 and 7 was found in conventional CD4+ T cells from CD3G-deficient patients, suggesting more self-reactive specificities. In patients, repertoires had restricted unique TRB V-J pairs and skewed V and J gene usage, with regulatory T cells showing the most marked changes.

Concerning this clone itself: Its specific antigen is unknown. Base qualities are not provided; no much larger clone lies one nucleotide away.

The multiplex PCR used 52 forward TRBV primers and 13 reverse TRBJ primers, with assay-based and computational corrections for amplification bias. Rearranged TRB loci were amplified from genomic DNA by multiplex PCR within the immunoSEQ assay. TRB amplicons were sequenced on an Illumina HiSeq platform. Processing in the source paper ran as follows. Raw sequences were error-filtered and aligned to reference gene sequences by custom algorithms, then analyzed with the immunoSEQ online tools. Productive and nonproductive TRB rearrangement frequencies were evaluated among both unique and total sequences. Hydrophobicity and amino acid composition of residues 6 and 7 within the TRB CDR3 were used to estimate the potential for self-reactivity. Prism software was used to run t tests, Mann-Whitney tests or two-way ANOVA for comparisons between groups. TCRdb took this table from immuneACCESS and kept in-frame rearrangements with V and J called. Such tables lack part of the clones; where checked against another copy, unresolved V genes explain under half of the gap, and the rest is unexplained. V and J calls and clone size come straight from that table; D and trimming were deduced from the DNA. The sample profile shows 25,000 to 30,000 clones; roughly 92% of them were found once. Together, the top ten hold roughly 1.6% of the sample.

CDR1 and CDR2 were assigned from the germline V gene (reference sequence) as GTSNPN and SVGIG. The cysteine opens and the phenylalanine closes a CDR3 of 12 amino acids. The entry retains the CDR3 DNA only, 36 bases that are in frame from base 1. The V end loses 1 base and the J end loses 0 bases, and a stretch of 1 base separates them. The receptor chain draws on TRBV30 and TRBJ1-5; no D gene is confidently identified. The sequenced sample consisted of conventional CD4+ T cells sorted from blood. The sequence derives from a person under 35 with CD3G deficiency. The DNA sequence reads TGTGCCTGGAGTGGTAGCAATCAGCCCCAGCATTTT. It translates to CAWSGSNQPQHF.